This TCR beta chain stems from a study of cytomegalovirus exposure and HLA in healthy donors. General study points: Presence/absence analyses assumed roughly uniform sequencing depth across donors, which may not hold. One variant, a missense change in DCLRE1C, was linked in a later analysis to TCR beta V- and J-gene trimming.

V was clipped by 0 bases and J by 10 bases; unmatched bases: 8. Germline CDR1 is GTSNPN and CDR2 is SVGIG (reference sequence). The CDR3 has 14 amino acids. The primer mix had 60 Vbeta and 13 Jbeta primers. Sequenced by immunoSEQ multiplex PCR; TCRdb stores in-frame clones only, minus some. Among about 190,000 clones listed, 60% to 85% were seen once. This clone was recorded only once. Its antigen is undetermined. Healthy bone marrow donors supplied every sample. The receptor was isolated from a woman aged 18 to 35 in good health and CMV-seronegative. V is TRBV30 and J is TRBJ2-1, with TRBD1 matching over 8 bases. Sequencing was carried out using PBMCs. The CDR3 region is CAWSVLGQGLEQFF. In DNA, the CDR3 is TGTGCCTGGAGTGTATTAGGACAGGGTTTAGAGCAGTTCTTC.